Listed below are T cell receptor beta chains from one sample, sequenced in a study of T cell changes during pregnancy in multiple sclerosis. TCRdb's copy holds only in-frame clones and misses some; the assay was immunoSEQ multiplex PCR. Of about 26,000 clones detected, 89% appear once; the ten largest clones hold approximately 17%. This specimen consisted of CD8+ T cells from peripheral blood mononuclear cells, obtained in the second trimester of pregnancy. Receptor source: a female donor with multiple sclerosis, enrolled in a pregnancy study. Both conserved end residues are part of each CDR3. A D gene is named only where the DNA matches it firmly. Clone size appears in some rows only: once, few, many, or a class for an expanded clone.

v_gene	j_gene	abundance	d_gene	CDR3nt	CDR3aa
TRBV5-4	TRBJ2-1	NA	TRBD2	TGTGCCAGCAGCTCCCCTAGCGGGGCGGCTCCCGGACTGAATGAGCAGTTCTTC	CASSSPSGAAPGLNEQFF
TRBV2	TRBJ2-1	NA	NA	TGTGCCAGCAGTAGCGGGCTCACTCTCAATGAGCAGTTCTTC	CASSSGLTLNEQFF
TRBV25-1	TRBJ2-1	NA	TRBD2	TGTGCCAGCACTGGGGAGGGGCGATACAATGAGCAGTTCTTC	CASTGEGRYNEQFF
TRBV28	TRBJ2-3	NA	NA	TGTGCCAGCAGCCGACATCTCACAGATACGCAGTATTTT	CASSRHLTDTQYF
TRBV6-5	TRBJ1-1	NA	NA	TGTGCCAGCTCCCCACAAGGTGGTTCGGGCACTGAAGCTTTCTTT	CASSPQGGSGTEAFF
TRBV9	TRBJ2-2	NA	NA	TGTGCCAGCAGCCCGCCCTATTCACAGGGAACCGGGGAGCTGTTTTTT	CASSPPYSQGTGELFF
TRBV9	TRBJ2-5	NA	NA	TGTGCCAGCAGCGGTTTAGAACAAGAGACCCAGTACTTC	CASSGLEQETQYF
TRBV28	TRBJ2-7	NA	NA	TGTGCCAGCGCTAGCGTCTTAAATCAATACGAGCAGTACTTC	CASASVLNQYEQYF
TRBV27	TRBJ2-7	NA	NA	TGTGCCAGCTCGATTTTTTCGGGGTACGGCGAGCAGTACTTC	CASSIFSGYGEQYF
TRBV6-4	TRBJ2-2	few	TRBD1	TGTGCCAGCAGTGACGGACAGGACACCGGGGAGCTGTTTTTT	CASSDGQDTGELFF
TRBV15	TRBJ1-5	NA	TRBD1	TGTGCCACCAGCAGAGAGACAGGGAATAGCAATCAGCCCCAGCATTTT	CATSRETGNSNQPQHF
TRBV7-7	TRBJ2-2	many	TRBD1	TGTGCTAGCAGGGATGACGGGACAGGGGACACCGGGGAGCTGTTTTTT	CASRDDGTGDTGELFF
TRBV29-1	TRBJ1-3	NA	NA	TGCAGCGTTGATCCAGAAAGTACTGGAAACACCATATATTTT	CSVDPESTGNTIYF
TRBV7-9	TRBJ2-1	NA	TRBD1	TGTGCCAGCAGCTCCATTAGGACAGGGGTCCACTACAATGAGCAGTTCTTC	CASSSIRTGVHYNEQFF
TRBV7-2	TRBJ2-3	NA	TRBD2	TGTGCCAGCAGCTCCGAGAGACTAGCGGGAGCACCGACAGATACGCAGTATTTT	CASSSERLAGAPTDTQYF
TRBV7-9	TRBJ2-7	NA	TRBD1	TGTGCCAGCAGCCCCGGGACAGACCACTACGAGCAGTACTTC	CASSPGTDHYEQYF
TRBV6-1	TRBJ2-7	NA	NA	TGTGCCAGCAGTGGAGGCAACTTC	CASSGGNF
TRBV6-5	TRBJ2-7	once	TRBD1	TGTGCCAGCAGTTACTCGGGGACAGGCGTCGAGCAGTACTTC	CASSYSGTGVEQYF
TRBV6-5	TRBJ1-1	NA	TRBD1	TGTGCCAGCAGTTTAGGGACAGGGCTAGAAGCTTTCTTT	CASSLGTGLEAFF
TRBV19	TRBJ2-2	NA	NA	TGTGCCAGTAGTATCACCCTCAGACAGCGACTCACCGGGGAGCTGTTTTTT	CASSITLRQRLTGELFF
TRBV7-8	TRBJ2-1	NA	TRBD2	TGTGCCAGCTCTAGGACTAGCGGGAGCGCAAATGAGCAGTTCTTC	CASSRTSGSANEQFF
TRBV7-8	TRBJ2-7	NA	TRBD2	TGTGCCAGCAGCTCTGGGACTAGCGCCCTCTACGAGCAGTACTTC	CASSSGTSALYEQYF
TRBV28	TRBJ2-5	NA	TRBD2	TGTGCCAGCAGCAGCGGGACTAGCGGGACCCGGGGAGAGACCCAGTACTTC	CASSSGTSGTRGETQYF
TRBV7-4	TRBJ2-7	medium-sized	NA	TGTGCCAGCAGCTTAGGAGAGTTCAGGGCACAGCCCTACGAGCAGTACTTC	CASSLGEFRAQPYEQYF
TRBV7-9	TRBJ2-5	NA	NA	TGTGCCAGCAGCTTAATCACAGGGATGGGGACCCAGTACTTC	CASSLITGMGTQYF
TRBV10-3	TRBJ2-1	NA	TRBD2	TGTGCCATCAGCGACGGGACTAGCGGGAGTGCTGAGCAGTTCTTC	CAISDGTSGSAEQFF
TRBV28	TRBJ2-3	NA	TRBD2	TGTGCCAGCAGAATAGCGGGAGATACGCAGTATTTT	CASRIAGDTQYF
TRBV5-6	TRBJ2-1	NA	NA	TGTGCCAGCAGCTTGGCCGTCGGGGGAGTGGGCAATGAGCAGTTCTTC	CASSLAVGGVGNEQFF
TRBV4-2	TRBJ1-2	few	TRBD1	TGTGCCAGCAGCACCCGGGACAGGGGGACCCACCCCACGGGCTACACCTTC	CASSTRDRGTHPTGYTF
TRBV27	TRBJ2-2	NA	NA	TGTGCCAGCAGTTTATCTCGCAGGGTGGCCGGGGAGCTGTTTTTT	CASSLSRRVAGELFF
TRBV5-6	TRBJ1-5	many	NA	TGTGCCAGCAGCGGGGGACACCCGAATCAGCCCCAGCATTTT	CASSGGHPNQPQHF
TRBV7-6	TRBJ1-1	NA	TRBD1	TGTGCCAGCAGTATATTAACAGGGGGGGACACTGAAGCTTTCTTT	CASSILTGGDTEAFF
TRBV5-6	TRBJ2-1	NA	NA	TGTGCCAGCAGCTTGGTTAGCTCCTACAATGAGCAGTTCTTC	CASSLVSSYNEQFF
TRBV27	TRBJ2-2	NA	NA	TGTGCCAGCAGTTTATGGGCAGCGAACACCGGGGAGCTGTTTTTT	CASSLWAANTGELFF
TRBV7-2	TRBJ2-3	NA	NA	TGTGCCAGCAGCTTGGTTGGCGATACGCAGTATTTT	CASSLVGDTQYF